This T cell receptor (beta chain) was captured in a study of OX40 agonist ivuxolimab in advanced cancers. This clone showed up just a few times. V was cut by 2 bases and J by 2 bases, with 13 bases left in between. This CDR3 is 15 amino acids long. CDR1 MNHEY and CDR2 SMNVEV come from the germline V gene (reference sequence). The assay was immunoSEQ multiplex PCR, and TCRdb's table has in-frame clones only and misses some. The data contain 60,000 to 75,000 clones, just over 85% of them singletons. The source of this sequence is an adult with an advanced solid tumor such as melanoma, head and neck, liver or kidney cancer. The sequencing used CD4+ or CD8+ T cells sorted from blood, collected in a trial of the OX40 agonist ivuxolimab. The V call is TRBV27, the J call TRBJ2-7; possible D gene TRBD1, 6 bases. The CDR3 nucleotides read TGTGCCAGCAGTTTAGCAGGGGTACCGACCTACGAGCAGTACTTC. The encoded protein is CASSLAGVPTYEQYF.